This entry lists 18 T cell receptor beta chains sequenced from one sample in a study of blood T cell repertoires in COVID-19 (TCRdb year 2020). Library preparation used the immunoSEQ multiplex PCR assay. Drawn from immuneACCESS, this table holds only the in-frame rearrangements with V and J called that TCRdb kept. Clones are partly lost; checked studies trace under half to an unresolved V gene and leave the rest unexplained. A total of about 90,000 clones appear in this sample, 80% to 90% of them only once. Clones ranked in the top ten supply more than 1% of the sample. What was sequenced was peripheral blood. The origin of the receptors is a man at least 80 years old with active or convalescent COVID-19.

The gene calls are TRBV7-9 and TRBJ1-2, with 7 bases matching TRBD1. V shed 5 bases, J shed 4 bases, and the junction held 4 bases outside the gene matches. This CDR3 is 13 amino acids long. Per the germline V gene, CDR1 is SEHNR and CDR2 is FQNEAQ (reference sequence). CDR3 DNA sequence: TGTGCCAGCAGCAATCGGGACAGCTATGGCTACACCTTC. It specifies CASSNRDSYGYTF.

This clone has just a few counts. This sequence joins TRBV4-2 and TRBJ2-5, with 12 bases lining up with TRBD2. The ends lost 0 bases at V and 5 bases at J; junction bases unmatched: 10. Germline V gives CDR1 LGHNA, CDR2 YNFKEQ. The CDR3 is 18 amino acids. In DNA form, the CDR3 reads TGTGCCAGCAGCCAAGAGCTAGCGGGAGGGCCGGGGGTGGAGACCCAGTACTTC. Protein product: CASSQELAGGPGVETQYF.

The V call is TRBV7-2, the J call TRBJ2-7, with D maybe TRBD2 (5 bases). Germline CDR1 and CDR2: SGHTA and FQGNSA. The CDR3 totals 14 residues. The V and J ends lost 0 bases and 2 bases respectively, with 8 bases between them. The CDR3 sequence: CASSLAGVTYEQYF. In DNA form, the CDR3 reads TGTGCCAGCAGCTTAGCGGGAGTAACCTACGAGCAGTACTTC.

As DNA, the CDR3 is TGTGCCAGCAGCGCGGGGACTAGCGGACCTCACAATGAGCAGTTCTTC. Translation gives CASSAGTSGPHNEQFF. The chain is built from TRBV9 and TRBJ2-1; 11 nucleotides align to TRBD2. Per germline, CDR1 SGDLS and CDR2 YYNGEE. This CDR3 has 16 amino acids. The trim removed 3 bases at V and 5 bases at J, leaving 7 bases unmatched.

For the CDR3, the DNA is TGTGCCAGCCGTCTAGCGGGGTCCTACGAGCAGTACTTC. Its protein product is CASRLAGSYEQYF. The V call is TRBV27, the J call TRBJ2-7; 9 bases agree with TRBD2. J gave up 1 base and V 8 bases, and 3 bases lay outside the gene matches. CDR3 size: 13 residues. The germline gives CDR1 MNHEY, CDR2 SMNVEV (reference sequence).

The chain has TRBV7-2 and TRBJ1-4, with 9 nucleotides matching TRBD1. The germline gives CDR1 SGHTA, CDR2 FQGNSA. CDR3 length: 15 amino acids. V lost 5 bases and J lost 3; bases outside the gene matches: 4. CDR3 DNA sequence: TGTGCCAGCAGCGAACAGGGGGCTGCTAATGAAAAACTGTTTTTT. Translation gives CASSEQGAANEKLFF.

V gene TRBV29-1 combines with J gene TRBJ2-7; 7 bases are a match to TRBD1. Germline lookup yields CDR1 SQVTM and CDR2 ANQGSEA. CDR3 length: 13 amino acids. The V segment lost 3 bases and the J segment 3 bases; nucleotides outside the gene matches: 5. The CDR3, as DNA: TGCAGCGTTGAGGGACAGAGTGTCTACGAGCAGTACTTC. It encodes CSVEGQSVYEQYF.

The chain is built from TRBV4-1 and TRBJ1-4; D remains unclear. The CDR3 length is 17 residues. Germline V gene data show CDR1 as MGHRA and CDR2 as YSYEKL. Trimming took 0 bases from V and 3 from J, leaving 14 bases between them. The CDR3 DNA sequence: TGCGCCAGCAGCCAAGATATGCTCGGGTCGGCTAATGAAAAACTGTTTTTT. Encoded protein: CASSQDMLGSANEKLFF.

This clone is a singleton in its sample. This chain links TRBV29-1 with TRBJ1-1, with 8 bases matching TRBD1. Losses at the gene ends were 4 bases for V and 5 bases for J; bases not matched to a gene: 6. Per the germline V gene, CDR1 is SQVTM and CDR2 is ANQGSEA. The CDR3 is 13 amino acids. Here the CDR3 DNA reads TGCAGCGTTGGGGCAGGGGGCTGGACTGAAGCTTTCTTT. Amino acids: CSVGAGGWTEAFF.

The chain joins TRBV4-3 to TRBJ1-1; no clear D gene. The CDR3 spans 14 residues. Deletions cut 0 bases from V and 0 bases from J, with 5 bases between. From germline, CDR1 is LGHNA and CDR2 YSLEER. As DNA, the CDR3 is TGCGCCAGCAGCCAAGATCCCATGAACACTGAAGCTTTCTTT. Translation: CASSQDPMNTEAFF.

The rearrangement joins TRBV28 to TRBJ1-2; D remains unclear. There are 11 residues in the CDR3. Germline lookup yields CDR1 MDHEN and CDR2 SYDVKM. V was cut by 3 bases and J by 4 bases, with 3 bases left in between. The CDR3 nucleotides read TGTGCCAGCAGTTTCATCTATGGCTACACCTTC. Amino acid sequence: CASSFIYGYTF.

This clone showed up just once. J is TRBJ2-3 and V is TRBV19; 15 nucleotides line up with TRBD2. The J segment lost 0 bases and the V segment lost 4 bases, leaving 5 bases of the junction unmatched. Germline V gene sequence: CDR1 LNHDA, CDR2 SQIVND (reference sequence). The CDR3 spans 18 residues. The CDR3 sequence is CASSRTSGRATSTDTQYF. CDR3 sequence (DNA): TGTGCCAGTAGTAGGACTAGCGGGAGGGCCACTAGCACAGATACGCAGTATTTT.

The CDR3 region is CASSQPPGGFAGIQYF. CDR3 in DNA: TGTGCCAGCAGTCAACCCCCGGGGGGGTTCGCGGGCATTCAGTACTTC. This chain connects TRBV28 to TRBJ2-4; 8 bases are a match to TRBD2. Trimming removed 5 bases from V and 9 bases from J; junction bases left unmatched: 15. From germline, CDR1 is MDHEN and CDR2 SYDVKM. The CDR3 contains 16 residues. The full variable domain, rest sourced from reference TRBV28 and TRBJ2-4, is DVKVTQSSRYLVKRTGEKVFLECVQDMDHENMFWYRQDPGLGLRLIYFSYDVKMKEKGDIPEGYSVSREKKERFSLILESASTNQTSMYLCASSQPPGGFAGIQYFGAGTRLSVL.

This rearrangement joins TRBV5-1 to TRBJ1-2; tentative D call: TRBD1 (5 bases). The CDR3 spans 15 residues. Germline CDR1 and CDR2: SGHRS and YFSETQ. Trimming left V 4 bases short and J 8 bases short, with 21 bases between. The CDR3 sequence: CASSVSIAFPGGYTF. DNA for the CDR3: TGCGCCAGCAGCGTGTCGATAGCCTTCCCAGGGGGCTACACCTTC.

The chain recombines TRBV3-1 (or the pseudogene TRBV3-2) with TRBJ1-2; D gene ambiguous. CDR1 is LGHDT, CDR2 YNNKEL, per germline (reference sequence). The germline V and J ends were trimmed by 3 bases and 8 bases, with 10 bases remaining between them. The CDR3 covers 12 residues. The CDR3 protein is CASSHSSGGYTF. DNA of the CDR3: TGTGCCAGCAGCCACTCGAGCGGGGGCTACACCTTC.

The chain links TRBV7-2 to TRBJ2-3, with TRBD2 identical over 9 bases. The CDR3 is 17 amino acids. After removal of 2 bases from V and 5 bases from J, the junction contained 11 bases not matched to a gene. Germline V CDR1 and CDR2: SGHTA, FQGNSA. The CDR3: CASSLYVLAGSLDTQYF. DNA for the CDR3: TGTGCCAGCAGCTTATATGTCCTAGCGGGAAGTCTAGATACGCAGTATTTT.

A few counts support this clone. This rearrangement joins TRBV3-1 (or the pseudogene TRBV3-2) to TRBJ2-5; a weak D match, TRBD1 (6 bases). Germline lookup yields CDR1 LGHDT and CDR2 YNNKEL (reference sequence). The CDR3 loop spans 16 amino acids. The V gene lost 1 base and the J gene lost 2 bases, with 14 bases spanning the gap. CDR3: CASSQVSYREQETQYF. CDR3 sequence (DNA): TGTGCCAGCAGCCAAGTTTCTTACAGGGAACAAGAGACCCAGTACTTC.

This chain links TRBV6-5 with TRBJ2-3; 7 nucleotides line up with TRBD2. The CDR3 is made up of 15 amino acids. V lost 5 bases to trimming and J lost 8 bases; unmatched junction nucleotides: 13. The germline V gene has CDR1 MNHEY and CDR2 SVGAGI. CDR3 protein: CASSLTRLAPGTQYF. As DNA, the CDR3 is TGTGCCAGCAGTCTTACGCGACTAGCTCCCGGTACGCAGTATTTT.